Listed here are 5 T cell receptor beta chains from one sample, sequenced in a study of human T cells and chemical hapten exposure. Time point here: pre-sensitization, week 0. The treatment here: therapeutic diphenylcyclopropenone sensitization with weekly scalp DPC. Via MiXCR, TCRdb re-called the RACE reads, giving one row per CDR3 protein. The sample includes about 80,000 distinct CDR3 sequences, 12% to 15% of them seen just once. The input for sequencing was whole blood, taken in connection with sensitization to the hapten diphenylcyclopropenone (DPC). All receptors come from a woman between 50 and 59 years old with alopecia areata. Some clones in this sample may be carry-over from other donors' samples.

This clonotype was detected a few times. The rearrangement links TRBV11-2 to TRBJ2-3; 14 bases agree with TRBD2. In germline, CDR1 is SGHAT, CDR2 FQNNGV. Trimming took 6 bases from V and 10 from J; bases not matched to a gene: 12. This CDR3 is 16 amino acids long. CDR3: CASRRPGTSGRRAQYF. In DNA, the CDR3 is TGTGCCAGCAGAAGACCCGGGACTAGCGGGAGAAGGGCGCAGTATTTT.

A single count supports this clonotype. The J gene is TRBJ2-1, the V gene TRBV2; TRBD2 might be the D (5 bases). The CDR3 runs 19 residues. Germline CDR1 SNHLY, CDR2 FYNNEI. Between the trimmed V and J ends, which lost 1 base and 5 bases, there was a span of 24 bases. The CDR3: CASSEGGQARAAVNNEQFF. DNA of the CDR3: TGTGCCAGCAGTGAAGGCGGGCAGGCCCGAGCAGCAGTAAACAATGAGCAGTTCTTC.

This clonotype rates as large. The chain has TRBV27 and TRBJ2-7; no definite D call. Trimming removed 3 bases from V and 6 bases from J, with 12 bases in between. The CDR3 totals 13 residues. Germline V gives CDR1 MNHEY, CDR2 SMNVEV (reference sequence). In DNA form, the CDR3 reads TGTGCCAGCAGTTTTCATGGGCTGGGCGAGCAGTACTTC. Translation: CASSFHGLGEQYF.

The chain links TRBV29-1 to TRBJ2-2; maybe TRBD1 (5 bases). Germline V gene sequence: CDR1 SQVTM, CDR2 ANQGSEA. The V and J ends lost 7 bases and 1 base respectively, with 7 bases between them. The CDR3 loop spans 12 amino acids. The CDR3: CSGGQNTGELFF. Written as DNA, the CDR3 is TGCAGCGGAGGACAGAACACCGGGGAGCTGTTTTTT.

Only a few counts were recorded for this clonotype. The rearrangement joins TRBV4-1 to TRBJ1-4; TRBD1 matches 8 bases. Unmatched junction bases numbered 3, after V lost 4 bases and J lost 8 bases. The CDR3 has 13 residues. Germline V gene data show CDR1 as MGHRA and CDR2 as YSYEKL. The CDR3 coding sequence is TGCGCCAGCAGCCGGACAGGGTTGGAAAAACTGTTTTTT. As protein: CASSRTGLEKLFF.